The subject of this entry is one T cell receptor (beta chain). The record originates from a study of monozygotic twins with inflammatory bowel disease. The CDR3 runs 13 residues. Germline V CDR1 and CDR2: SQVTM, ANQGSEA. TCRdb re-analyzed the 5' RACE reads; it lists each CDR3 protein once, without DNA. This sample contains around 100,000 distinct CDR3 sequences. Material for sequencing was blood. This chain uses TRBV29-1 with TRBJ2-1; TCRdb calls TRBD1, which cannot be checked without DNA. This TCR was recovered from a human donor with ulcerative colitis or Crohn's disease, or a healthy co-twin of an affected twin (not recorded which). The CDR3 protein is CSVGTGGVNEQFF.